One and the same sample provided the 31 T cell receptor beta chains below, sequenced in a study of graft-versus-host responses after intestinal transplantation. The protocol was immunoSEQ multiplex PCR, while the TCRdb copy is restricted to in-frame clones and leaves out a portion. The profile shows 45,000 to 55,000 clones, 90% to 95% of them singletons. The material sequenced was PBMCs, taken about 120 weeks after a first intestinal transplant, on the day of a second. These receptors came from a human patient who received an intestinal transplant, so some T cells may come from the graft donor.

V is TRBV11-3 and J is TRBJ1-4, with D unresolved. V gave up 1 base and J gave up 7 bases, with 22 bases separating them. CDR1 is SGHNT and CDR2 is YENEEA in the germline V gene. The CDR3 is 18 amino acids. The CDR3 nucleotides read TGTGCCAGCAGCTTAGCCCTATCCGTGTTCCTCTTTCGTGAAAAACTGTTTTTT. Translated, it gives CASSLALSVFLFREKLFF.

DNA of the CDR3: TGTGCCAGCAGAACACAGGGGGTAGCCGCCAATGAGCAGTTCTTC. Amino acids: CASRTQGVAANEQFF. The chain joins TRBV2 to TRBJ2-1; 8 nucleotides align to TRBD1. The CDR3 runs 15 residues. Per the germline V gene, CDR1 is SNHLY and CDR2 is FYNNEI. With 6 bases clipped from V and 6 bases from J, the junction kept 10 bases outside the gene matches. Together with reference TRBV2 and TRBJ2-1, the CDR3 gives the full variable domain: EPEVTQTPSHQVTQMGQEVILRCVPISNHLYFYWYRQILGQKVEFLVSFYNNEISEKSEIFDDQFSVERPDGSNFTLKIRSTKLEDSAMYFCASRTQGVAANEQFFGPGTRLTVL.

This sequence joins TRBV18 and TRBJ2-1; TRBD1 matches 7 bases. The V segment lost 3 bases and the J segment 0 bases; nucleotides outside the gene matches: 8. The CDR3 length is 17 residues. The germline CDR1 and CDR2 sequences are KGHSH and LQKENI. This CDR3 is CASSPSLGTVSYNEQFF. CDR3 nucleotide sequence: TGTGCCAGCTCACCTTCCCTTGGGACAGTCTCCTACAATGAGCAGTTCTTC.

This rearrangement joins TRBV29-1 to TRBJ2-6; D possibly corresponds to TRBD2 (5 bases). This CDR3 is built from 15 residues. Germline V gives CDR1 SQVTM, CDR2 ANQGSEA. V was cut by 3 bases and J by 3 bases, with 12 bases left in between. For the CDR3, the DNA is TGCAGCGTTGACGGAGGCGGAAGTGGGGCCAACGTCCTGACTTTC. Encoded protein: CSVDGGGSGANVLTF. The variable domain in full, with the rest retrieved from reference TRBV29-1 and TRBJ2-6, is SAVISQKPSRDICQRGTSLTIQCQVDSQVTMMFWYRQQPGQSLTLIATANQGSEATYESGFVIDKFPISRPNLTFSTLTVSNMSPEDSSIYLCSVDGGGSGANVLTFGAGSRLTVL.

This clone was detected ten times or more. Other nucleotide sequences from this sample produce the same CDR3. The chain carries TRBV6-5 and TRBJ2-3; TRBD2 matches at 9 bases. Germline V gene sequence: CDR1 MNHEY, CDR2 SVGAGI. This CDR3 spans 14 amino acids. J lost 6 bases, V lost 6 bases, and 7 bases had no gene match. This chain's CDR3 is CASRGAGGGDTQYF. The CDR3 region has the DNA TGTGCCAGCAGGGGGGCGGGAGGGGGGGATACGCAGTATTTT.

This clone appeared a single time. The V and J genes are TRBV21-1 and TRBJ2-1; the D call of TRBD1 is as the table states it, not checked on the DNA. TRBV21-1 is classified as a pseudogene. This CDR3 is 15 amino acids long. CDR3 sequence reads: CASSKRAGPFNEQFF. The DNA of the CDR3 is TGTGCCAGCAGCAAAAGGGCAGGGCCCTTCAATGAGCAGTTCTTC.

The sample holds one count of this clone. This sequence joins TRBV19 and TRBJ2-1; 9 bases agree with TRBD2. CDR1 and CDR2 from the germline V gene are LNHDA and SQIVND (reference sequence). V lost 7 bases to trimming and J lost 2 bases; unmatched junction nucleotides: 0. The CDR3 covers 13 residues. CDR3 DNA sequence: TGTGCCAGTACTAGCGGGACCTACAATGAGCAGTTCTTC. Protein: CASTSGTYNEQFF.

CDR3 in DNA: TGTGCCAGCAGCCGATCGGAATCATCAGATACGCAGTATTTT. Its translation: CASSRSESSDTQYF. The rearrangement joins TRBV7-3 to TRBJ2-3; D is ambiguous. Trimming removed 5 bases at V and 4 bases at J, with 13 bases between. Germline V gives CDR1 SGHTA, CDR2 FQGTGA. The CDR3 consists of 14 residues.

The chain uses TRBV14 and TRBJ2-7, with D hard to call. This CDR3 contains 15 residues. Deletions cut 1 base from V and 0 bases from J, with 10 bases between. Germline assignment: CDR1 SGHDN and CDR2 FVKESK. CDR3 protein: CASSQAGSSSYEQYF. The DNA of the CDR3 is TGTGCCAGCAGCCAAGCAGGCTCCAGCTCCTACGAGCAGTACTTC.

The chain has TRBV18 and TRBJ1-5; 7 nucleotides agree with TRBD1. Germline V gene data show CDR1 as KGHSH and CDR2 as LQKENI. CDR3 length: 14 amino acids. V lost 4 bases and J lost 6; bases outside the gene matches: 6. CDR3 loop: CASSLDRVGQPQHF. CDR3 nucleotides: TGTGCCAGCTCACTAGACAGGGTAGGTCAGCCCCAGCATTTT.

The rearrangement links TRBV19 to TRBJ2-7, with D unresolved. Germline V gives CDR1 LNHDA, CDR2 SQIVND (reference sequence). The V end lost 8 bases, the J end lost 2 bases, and 13 bases lay between the germline ends. The CDR3 extends over 13 amino acids. The CDR3 nucleotides are TGTGCCAGTTCATCAACGACGGCCTACGAGCAGTACTTC. This encodes CASSSTTAYEQYF.

This clone was observed a few times. J is TRBJ1-2 and V is TRBV19; D remains ambiguous. This CDR3 is built from 11 residues. V shed 5 bases and J shed 6 bases, with 7 bases lying between them. Germline-derived CDR1 and CDR2 are LNHDA and SQIVND (reference sequence). DNA for the CDR3: TGTGCCAGTAGTTGGCAGAATGGCTACACCTTC. Residues: CASSWQNGYTF.

In regard to this clone: At one of its ends the junction is not consistent with the germline gene, which may arise from a read error. The CDR3 bases are TGTGCCAGCAGCCAAGGAGCGGGTACTACACTTTTC. It translates to CASSQGAGTTLF. J is TRBJ2-7 and V is TRBV4-2, with a tentative D call TRBD2 (6 bases). CDR1 is LGHNA, CDR2 YNFKEQ, per germline. The CDR3 is 12 amino acids.

This sequence joins TRBV11-2 and TRBJ2-1, with D maybe TRBD1 (6 bases). Per the germline V gene, CDR1 is SGHAT and CDR2 is FQNNGV. This CDR3 contains 12 residues. Trimming removed 5 bases at V and 9 bases at J, with 11 bases between. Here the CDR3 reads CASSLQGTEQFF. The CDR3 nucleotides are TGTGCCAGCAGCCTACAGGGCACTGAGCAGTTCTTC.

This chain joins TRBV10-1 and TRBJ2-3; possibly TRBD1 or TRBD2 for D (6 bases each). The CDR3 extends over 13 amino acids. Per the germline V gene, CDR1 is WNHNN and CDR2 is SYGVQD (reference sequence). The V end lost 5 bases, the J end lost 5 bases, and 11 bases lay between the germline ends. CDR3 bases: TGCGCCAGCAGTCTACAGGGAGGAGATACGCAGTATTTT. Its translation is CASSLQGGDTQYF.

The gene calls are TRBV6-1 and TRBJ1-1, with D tentatively TRBD1 (6 bases). This CDR3 has 13 amino acids. The germline V gene encodes CDR1 MNHNS and CDR2 SASEGT. Trimming stripped 3 bases from V and 7 bases from J, with 12 bases between. The CDR3, as DNA: TGTGCCAGCAGTGACCCCGGGACACTTGAAGCTTTCTTT. Protein: CASSDPGTLEAFF.

The V gene is TRBV30, the J gene TRBJ2-3; 8 nucleotides agree with TRBD1. The CDR3 is 14 amino acids. Germline lookup yields CDR1 GTSNPN and CDR2 SVGIG (reference sequence). Unmatched junction bases numbered 2, after V lost 2 bases and J lost 1 base. CDR3 region: CAWSKGQGTDTQYF. The CDR3 DNA reads as TGTGCCTGGAGTAAGGGACAGGGCACAGATACGCAGTATTTT. The full variable domain, in which reference TRBV30 and TRBJ2-3 provide the parts outside the CDR3, is SQTIHQWPATLVQPVGSPLSLECTVEGTSNPNLYWYRQAAGRGLQLLFYSVGIGQISSEVPQNLSASRPQDRQFILSSKKLLLSDSGFYLCAWSKGQGTDTQYFGPGTRLTVL.

This clone appeared a single time. Other DNA sequences in the sample encode the same CDR3. The rearrangement joins TRBV6-6 to TRBJ1-1; maybe TRBD1 (6 bases). The CDR3 sequence is 11 residues long. Between the trimmed V and J ends, which lost 11 bases and 4 bases, there was a span of 11 bases. Germline assignment: CDR1 MNHNY and CDR2 SVGAGI (reference sequence). The CDR3 protein is CAGFRGTEAFF. The CDR3 nucleotides read TGTGCCGGGTTCAGGGGCACTGAAGCTTTCTTT.

The V gene is TRBV7-6, the J gene TRBJ2-7; TRBD1 matches 7 bases. There are 15 residues in the CDR3. The germline V gene encodes CDR1 SGHVS and CDR2 FNYEAQ. The trim removed 1 base at V and 0 bases at J, leaving 3 bases unmatched. The chain's CDR3 is CASSLEQGDSYEQYF. The CDR3 coding sequence is TGTGCCAGCAGCTTAGAGCAGGGGGACTCCTACGAGCAGTACTTC. Together with reference TRBV7-6 and TRBJ2-7, the CDR3 gives the full variable domain: GAGVSQSPRYKVTKRGQDVALRCDPISGHVSLYWYRQALGQGPEFLTYFNYEAQQDKSGLPNDRFSAERPEGSISTLTIQRTEQRDSAMYRCASSLEQGDSYEQYFGPGTRLTVT.

The V gene is TRBV29-1, the J gene TRBJ2-3; TRBD2 matches at 7 bases. CDR1 and CDR2 (germline): SQVTM, ANQGSEA. With V trimmed by 4 bases and J by 0 bases, 1 base remained unmatched. This CDR3 region has 13 residues. The CDR3 here is CSVGTRSTDTQYF. Written as DNA, the CDR3 is TGCAGCGTTGGGACTAGGAGCACAGATACGCAGTATTTT.

This sequence joins TRBV6-5 and TRBJ2-7; D is uncertain. Trimming pared 2 bases from V and 2 bases from J, leaving 4 bases between. This CDR3 spans 12 amino acids. Germline V gene lookup returns CDR1 MNHEY and CDR2 SVGAGI. Here the CDR3 reads CASSYGPYEQYF. The CDR3 region has the DNA TGTGCCAGCAGTTACGGGCCCTACGAGCAGTACTTC.

The V and J genes are TRBV10-1 and TRBJ2-3; TRBD2 agrees at 12 bases. Looked up from germline, CDR1 is WNHNN and CDR2 is SYGVQD (reference sequence). The CDR3 has 18 amino acids. With 8 bases clipped from V and 6 bases from J, the junction kept 18 bases outside the gene matches. In DNA, the CDR3 is TGCGCCAGCCCTCCCGGGGGGCGACTAGCGGGAGTAGGGGATACGCAGTATTTT. It encodes CASPPGGRLAGVGDTQYF.

The chain's CDR3 is CSATDRYEQYF. The CDR3 DNA reads as TGCAGTGCTACGGACAGGTACGAGCAGTACTTC. J is TRBJ2-7 and V is TRBV20-1; TRBD1 matches 7 bases. V was pared by 4 bases and J by 4 bases, with 1 base of the junction left unmatched. The CDR3 covers 11 residues. Looked up from germline, CDR1 is DFQATT and CDR2 is SNEGSKA (reference sequence).

The chain carries TRBV7-6 and TRBJ2-1; D possibly uses TRBD1 or TRBD2 (6 bases each). Germline V CDR1 and CDR2: SGHVS, FNYEAQ. CDR3 length: 16 amino acids. Trimming shortened V by 5 bases and J by 1 base, and 15 bases separated the two germline ends. The CDR3 bases are TGTGCCAGCAGCCCAACGAGGGGGGTTTCCTACAATGAGCAGTTCTTC. It is translated as CASSPTRGVSYNEQFF.

This rearrangement joins TRBV5-8 to TRBJ2-5; 7 bases map to TRBD1. The V gene's germline CDR1 is SGHTS and CDR2 YDEGEE. The CDR3 is 11 amino acids. V lost 7 bases, J lost 4 bases, and 1 base stayed unmatched. The CDR3 loop reads CASAGGETQYF. The CDR3 region has the DNA TGTGCCAGCGCAGGGGGAGAGACCCAGTACTTC.

This chain connects TRBV27 to TRBJ2-7; D is undetermined. Per germline, CDR1 MNHEY and CDR2 SMNVEV (reference sequence). V lost 6 bases and J lost 2, with 14 bases in between. The CDR3 sequence is 14 residues long. The CDR3 region has the DNA TGTGCCAGCAGGCGTTCCCGCCGGCCCTACGAGCAGTACTTC. This encodes CASRRSRRPYEQYF.

V usage is TRBV4-1 and J usage is TRBJ1-2; D gene unclear. V gave up 0 bases and J gave up 4 bases, with 15 bases separating them. Looked up from germline, CDR1 is MGHRA and CDR2 is YSYEKL. The CDR3 has 16 amino acids. Here the CDR3 DNA reads TGCGCCAGCAGCCAAGATCCTTTGAACAGCCCCTATGGCTACACCTTC. This gives the protein CASSQDPLNSPYGYTF.

This sequence joins TRBV5-6 and TRBJ2-7; 8 bases align to TRBD2. This CDR3 region has 14 residues. J gave up 3 bases and V 4 bases, and 6 bases lay outside the gene matches. CDR1 SGHDT and CDR2 YYEEEE come from the germline V gene. The CDR3: CASSPSLAGYEQYF. CDR3 DNA sequence: TGTGCCAGCAGCCCCTCCCTAGCGGGCTACGAGCAGTACTTC. Using reference TRBV5-6 and TRBJ2-7 for the parts outside the CDR3, the full variable domain is DAGVTQSPTHLIKTRGQQVTLRCSPKSGHDTVSWYQQALGQGPQFIFQYYEEEERQRGNFPDRFSGHQFPNYSSELNVNALLLGDSALYLCASSPSLAGYEQYFGPGTRLTVT.

V usage is TRBV5-6 and J usage is TRBJ2-7; unclear D gene. The CDR3 is 13 amino acids. Germline lookup yields CDR1 SGHDT and CDR2 YYEEEE. The V end was cut by 4 bases, the J end by 0 bases, with 8 bases between. CDR3 nucleotide sequence: TGTGCCAGCAGCGCAGGTAACTCCTACGAGCAGTACTTC. This gives the protein CASSAGNSYEQYF.

This rearrangement joins TRBV6-5 to TRBJ2-7; 13 nucleotides agree with TRBD2. J lost 6 bases, V lost 6 bases, and 5 bases had no gene match. This CDR3 spans 14 amino acids. The V gene's germline CDR1 is MNHEY and CDR2 SVGAGI. The CDR3 sequence is CASSSGTSGIEQYF. Here the CDR3 DNA reads TGTGCCAGCAGCTCCGGGACTAGCGGGATCGAGCAGTACTTC.

This chain connects TRBV29-1 to TRBJ2-5; 9 nucleotides line up with TRBD1. This CDR3 contains 12 residues. The V segment lost 7 bases and the J segment 5 bases; nucleotides outside the gene matches: 5. Germline V gives CDR1 SQVTM, CDR2 ANQGSEA. As DNA, the CDR3 is TGCAGCGCCGAAGGGACAGGGGAGACCCAGTACTTC. This encodes CSAEGTGETQYF. Variable domain in full (rest from reference TRBV29-1 and TRBJ2-5): SAVISQKPSRDICQRGTSLTIQCQVDSQVTMMFWYRQQPGQSLTLIATANQGSEATYESGFVIDKFPISRPNLTFSTLTVSNMSPEDSSIYLCSAEGTGETQYFGPGTRLLVL.